The next 30 T cell receptor beta chains were all read from a single sample in a study of blood T cell repertoires in COVID-19. Sequencing used immunoSEQ multiplex PCR; TCRdb keeps in-frame clones, though not all of them. The sample records about 180,000 clones, roughly 85% being singletons. The sample consisted of peripheral blood. These receptors were taken from a man aged 55 to 70 with acute or convalescent COVID-19.

The rearrangement uses TRBV6-5 and TRBJ2-3; D is possibly TRBD2 (5 bases). Germline V CDR1 and CDR2: MNHEY, SVGAGI. Trimming left V 0 bases short and J 1 base short, with 11 bases between. The CDR3 is 16 residues long. The CDR3 sequence: CASSYSGLRGTDTQYF. The CDR3 DNA reads as TGTGCCAGCAGTTACTCAGGGTTGCGGGGCACAGATACGCAGTATTTT.

The V call is TRBV7-9, the J call TRBJ1-2; TRBD1 is a possible D gene (6 bases). Looked up from germline, CDR1 is SEHNR and CDR2 is FQNEAQ (reference sequence). V was clipped by 1 base and J by 4 bases, with 13 bases between them. The CDR3 contains 15 residues. The CDR3 sequence is CASSLESGAGYGYTF. CDR3 bases: TGTGCCAGCAGCTTAGAATCAGGGGCGGGCTATGGCTACACCTTC.

The gene calls are TRBV29-1 and TRBJ1-1, with 9 bases that match TRBD1. The germline V gene has CDR1 SQVTM and CDR2 ANQGSEA. With V trimmed by 6 bases and J by 5 bases, 10 bases remained unmatched. This CDR3 region has 14 residues. The CDR3 loop reads CSVQPGTGKTEAFF. The CDR3 DNA is TGCAGCGTCCAACCCGGGACAGGGAAAACTGAAGCTTTCTTT.

This clone came up once. This chain joins TRBV7-2 and TRBJ2-3, with TRBD2 matching 7 bases. Germline V gene lookup returns CDR1 SGHTA and CDR2 FQGNSA. This CDR3 has 18 amino acids. J gave up 0 bases and V 1 base, and 10 bases lay outside the gene matches. For the CDR3, the DNA is TGTGCCAGCAGCTTAGGAGTAGCGGGCGGGCTAAGCACAGATACGCAGTATTTT. It translates to CASSLGVAGGLSTDTQYF.

The J gene is TRBJ1-2, the V gene TRBV7-2; 11 bases agree with TRBD1. In germline, CDR1 is SGHTA, CDR2 FQGNSA. The V segment lost 5 bases and the J segment 3 bases; nucleotides outside the gene matches: 2. This CDR3 spans 14 amino acids. The CDR3 nucleotides are TGTGCCAGCAGCGAGGACAGGGGGCACTATGGCTACACCTTC. Protein sequence: CASSEDRGHYGYTF. The full variable domain, in which reference TRBV7-2 and TRBJ1-2 provide the parts outside the CDR3, is GAGVSQSPSNKVTEKGKDVELRCDPISGHTALYWYRQSLGQGLEFLIYFQGNSAPDKSGLPSDRFSAERTGGSVSTLTIQRTQQEDSAVYLCASSEDRGHYGYTFGSGTRLTVV.

The genes are TRBV3-1 (or the pseudogene TRBV3-2) and TRBJ2-5; TRBD1 is a possible D gene (5 bases). The V gene lost 4 bases and the J gene lost 4 bases, with 13 bases spanning the gap. Germline loops: CDR1 LGHDT, CDR2 YNNKEL (reference sequence). The CDR3 contains 14 residues. The CDR3 region has the DNA TGTGCCAGCAGCCTACAAGACAGAGGAGAGACCCAGTACTTC. This gives the protein CASSLQDRGETQYF.

This clone was seen just once. The gene calls are TRBV25-1 and TRBJ2-7; 7 nucleotides line up with TRBD1. Trimming removed 5 bases from V and 4 bases from J; junction bases left unmatched: 8. Looked up from germline, CDR1 is MGHDK and CDR2 is SYGVNS. There are 14 residues in the CDR3. The CDR3 nucleotides are TGTGCCAGCAGTCGAGCCGGACAGGCTTACGAGCAGTACTTC. Translation: CASSRAGQAYEQYF.

The rearrangement links TRBV6-5 to TRBJ2-7; a possible D gene is TRBD1 (5 bases). CDR3 length: 15 amino acids. Per germline, CDR1 MNHEY and CDR2 SVGAGI. V was cut by 2 bases and J by 1 base, with 12 bases left in between. The CDR3 loop reads CASSYAQGSSYEQYF. The DNA of the CDR3 is TGTGCCAGCAGTTACGCGCAGGGTTCTTCCTACGAGCAGTACTTC.

The V gene is TRBV11-2, the J gene TRBJ2-1; TRBD2 aligns across 9 bases. After removal of 4 bases from V and 9 bases from J, the junction contained 4 bases not matched to a gene. The CDR3 sequence is 13 residues long. Germline V gene lookup returns CDR1 SGHAT and CDR2 FQNNGV. The CDR3 region has the DNA TGTGCCAGCAGCTCACTACTAGCGGGTGAGCAGTTCTTC. It codes for CASSSLLAGEQFF. Together with reference TRBV11-2 and TRBJ2-1, the CDR3 gives the full variable domain: EAGVAQSPRYKIIEKRQSVAFWCNPISGHATLYWYQQILGQGPKLLIQFQNNGVVDDSQLPKDRFSAERLKGVDSTLKIQPAKLEDSAVYLCASSSLLAGEQFFGPGTRLTVL.

The V call is TRBV2, the J call TRBJ2-5; D possibly corresponds to TRBD2 (6 bases). CDR3 length: 14 residues. Trimming removed 8 bases from V and 1 base from J, with 14 bases in between. From germline, CDR1 is SNHLY and CDR2 FYNNEI. Written as DNA, the CDR3 is TGTGCCAGCCACGGAGGGGTTACCCAAGAGACCCAGTACTTC. Translation gives CASHGGVTQETQYF.

This chain joins TRBV7-3 and TRBJ2-1, with 9 bases that match TRBD2. V gave up 4 bases and J gave up 4 bases; unmatched junction bases: 5. The CDR3 is made up of 15 amino acids. Germline CDR1 reads SGHTA; CDR2 reads FQGTGA. CDR3 amino acids: CASSSTLAGYNEQFF. The CDR3 bases are TGTGCCAGCAGCTCTACACTAGCGGGTTACAATGAGCAGTTCTTC.

This sequence joins TRBV28 and TRBJ1-2; 7 bases are a match to TRBD1. CDR1 is MDHEN and CDR2 is SYDVKM in the germline V gene. V gave up 5 bases and J gave up 0 bases; unmatched junction bases: 6. This CDR3 contains 15 residues. The CDR3 loop reads CASSTPQGANYGYTF. The CDR3 DNA reads as TGTGCCAGCAGTACACCCCAGGGGGCTAACTATGGCTACACCTTC.

This chain links TRBV10-3 with TRBJ1-5; D ambiguous. Trimming shortened V by 2 bases and J by 6 bases, and 8 bases separated the two germline ends. The V gene's germline CDR1 is ENHRY and CDR2 SYGVKD. This CDR3 has 13 residues. CDR3 in DNA: TGTGCCATCAGTGAGAACGAGAGTCAGCCCCAGCATTTT. Amino acids: CAISENESQPQHF.

The V call is TRBV27, the J call TRBJ2-3; 10 nucleotides line up with TRBD2. With V trimmed by 10 bases and J by 7 bases, 5 bases remained unmatched. Germline CDR1 and CDR2: MNHEY and SMNVEV (reference sequence). The CDR3 runs 12 residues. The CDR3 loop reads CATSGRSYTQYF. CDR3 sequence (DNA): TGTGCCACTAGCGGGAGATCATATACGCAGTATTTT.

CDR3 sequence (DNA): TGTGCCAGCAGCTCCGGACTAGCCAAAAACATTCAGTACTTC. Residues: CASSSGLAKNIQYF. The chain uses TRBV7-2 and TRBJ2-4; TRBD2 might be the D (5 bases). The germline CDR1 and CDR2 sequences are SGHTA and FQGNSA. Trimming took off 4 bases at V and 0 bases at J, with 7 bases between the two ends. The CDR3 is made up of 14 amino acids.

The chain couples TRBV24-1 to TRBJ2-3; TRBD2 matches at 7 bases. Looked up from germline, CDR1 is KGHDR and CDR2 is SFDVKD. CDR3 length: 16 amino acids. Unmatched junction bases numbered 3, after V lost 1 base and J lost 0 bases. As DNA, the CDR3 is TGTGCCACCAGTGATTTCGCTAGCGGTAGCACAGATACGCAGTATTTT. It codes for CATSDFASGSTDTQYF.

The genes are TRBV27 and TRBJ1-5; a weak D match, TRBD1 (5 bases). This CDR3 region has 14 residues. V was clipped by 2 bases and J by 3 bases, with 8 bases between them. CDR1 is MNHEY and CDR2 is SMNVEV in the germline V gene (reference sequence). This chain's CDR3 is CASSLAGFNQPQHF. In DNA, the CDR3 is TGTGCCAGCAGTTTAGCAGGGTTCAATCAGCCCCAGCATTTT.

The chain has TRBV10-1 and TRBJ2-2; 10 nucleotides agree with TRBD1. Losses at the gene ends were 8 bases for V and 6 bases for J; bases not matched to a gene: 6. Germline CDR1 and CDR2: WNHNN and SYGVQD (reference sequence). This CDR3 region has 14 residues. CDR3 sequence reads: CASLKGQGAGELFF. CDR3 nucleotides: TGCGCCAGCTTAAAAGGACAGGGGGCCGGGGAGCTGTTTTTT.

The chain links TRBV7-9 to TRBJ2-2, with no clear D. The V end lost 8 bases, the J end lost 2 bases, and 15 bases lay between the germline ends. CDR1 is SEHNR, CDR2 FQNEAQ, per germline (reference sequence). This CDR3 region has 15 residues. The CDR3 loop reads CASRPMSQNTGELFF. CDR3 DNA sequence: TGTGCCAGCCGCCCGATGAGTCAAAACACCGGGGAGCTGTTTTTT.

The V call is TRBV5-1, the J call TRBJ2-5; D perhaps matches TRBD2 (6 bases). Between the trimmed V and J ends, which lost 0 bases and 5 bases, there was a span of 8 bases. CDR3 length equals 13 residues. Germline V gene lookup returns CDR1 SGHRS and CDR2 YFSETQ. The CDR3 is CASSLAGGETQYF. The CDR3 nucleotides are TGCGCCAGCAGCTTGGCCGGAGGGGAGACCCAGTACTTC.

CDR3 sequence: CASSVEGLVVDEQFF. Here the CDR3 DNA reads TGTGCCAGCAGCGTAGAGGGACTAGTCGTCGATGAGCAGTTCTTC. The V call is TRBV9, the J call TRBJ2-1; 8 bases are a match to TRBD2. Germline values: CDR1 SGDLS, CDR2 YYNGEE. The CDR3 totals 15 residues. V dropped 0 bases and J dropped 8; count of bases not matched to a gene: 7.

The chain uses TRBV6-5 and TRBJ1-4; 7 nucleotides agree with TRBD1. The CDR3 has 15 residues. V trimming: 4 bases; J trimming: 8 bases; junction bases outside the gene matches: 10. The germline CDR1 and CDR2 sequences are MNHEY and SVGAGI. In DNA, the CDR3 is TGTGCCAGCAGTTCTAAGACAGGGTTATTAGAAAAACTGTTTTTT. It yields the protein CASSSKTGLLEKLFF.

V usage is TRBV14 and J usage is TRBJ1-6, with TRBD1 identical over 8 bases. V gave up 0 bases and J gave up 6 bases; unmatched junction bases: 4. The length of the CDR3 is 16 residues. Germline V gene sequence: CDR1 SGHDN, CDR2 FVKESK. CDR3 amino acids: CASSQDDRGFNSPLHF. CDR3 coding DNA: TGTGCCAGCAGCCAAGACGACAGGGGCTTTAATTCACCCCTCCACTTT.

The chain joins TRBV4-2 to TRBJ2-1; D possibly corresponds to TRBD2 (6 bases). This CDR3 has 16 amino acids. Trimming removed 2 bases at V and 9 bases at J, with 20 bases between. Germline V gene data show CDR1 as LGHNA and CDR2 as YNFKEQ. As DNA, the CDR3 is TGTGCCAGCAGCCAAAGTGGCGGGATTGGAGGCGGTGAGCAGTTCTTC. Amino acids: CASSQSGGIGGGEQFF.

This clone has a handful of counts. V is TRBV2 and J is TRBJ2-6; 7 nucleotides align to TRBD1. V was pared by 4 bases and J by 2 bases, with 2 bases of the junction left unmatched. This CDR3 spans 15 amino acids. CDR1 and CDR2 from the germline V gene are SNHLY and FYNNEI. The CDR3 coding sequence is TGTGCCAGCAGTGGAACAGGGGCTGGGGCCAACGTCCTGACTTTC. It encodes CASSGTGAGANVLTF.

The chain joins TRBV4-3 to TRBJ2-1; 15 bases are a match to TRBD2. CDR1 and CDR2 from the germline V gene are LGHNA and YSLEER. V trimming: 4 bases; J trimming: 10 bases; junction bases outside the gene matches: 11. This CDR3 region has 17 residues. The CDR3 bases are TGCGCCAGCAGCCCAACCGGACTAGCGGGAGGGTCGGGGGAGCAGTTCTTC. This codes for CASSPTGLAGGSGEQFF.

This chain connects TRBV27 to TRBJ2-7, with 9 bases matching TRBD1. Trimming at V came to 6 bases and at J to 1 base, leaving 13 bases not matched to a gene. The CDR3 contains 17 residues. Germline V gene data show CDR1 as MNHEY and CDR2 as SMNVEV (reference sequence). The CDR3, as DNA: TGTGCCAGCAGCATACGCCCCCCGGGACAGGGATCCTACGAGCAGTACTTC. Its protein is CASSIRPPGQGSYEQYF.

This chain connects TRBV5-5 to TRBJ1-5, with TRBD1 identical over 9 bases. Germline V gene sequence: CDR1 SGHKS, CDR2 YYEKEE (reference sequence). After removal of 2 bases from V and 3 bases from J, the junction contained 6 bases not matched to a gene. The CDR3 spans 16 residues. Here the CDR3 DNA reads TGTGCCAGCAGCTTCTTCGGGACAGGGAACAATCAGCCCCAGCATTTT. Amino acids: CASSFFGTGNNQPQHF.

The chain carries TRBV18 and TRBJ2-2, with 8 bases matching TRBD1. The germline V gene encodes CDR1 KGHSH and CDR2 LQKENI. This CDR3 comprises 16 residues. Trimming removed 3 bases from V and 2 bases from J; junction bases left unmatched: 5. The CDR3 loop is CASSPLGTGNTGELFF. The CDR3 DNA follows: TGTGCCAGCTCACCGCTAGGGACAGGAAACACCGGGGAGCTGTTTTTT.

V and J are TRBV6-5 and TRBJ2-5; TRBD2 aligns across 8 bases. The germline V gene encodes CDR1 MNHEY and CDR2 SVGAGI. Unmatched junction bases numbered 0, after V lost 2 bases and J lost 4 bases. The CDR3 sequence is 13 residues long. DNA of the CDR3: TGTGCCAGCAGTTACCGGGAGGGAGAGACCCAGTACTTC. It specifies CASSYREGETQYF.